This is a list of T cell receptor beta chains from one sample in a study of blood T cell repertoires in COVID-19. Using immunoSEQ multiplex PCR, the repertoire was profiled, and TCRdb retains in-frame clones only, with some absent. The sample consists of approximately 100,000 clones, roughly nine tenths of them appearing once. The sequencing input was peripheral blood. These receptors all stem from a woman aged 60-70 years with acute or convalescent COVID-19. Each CDR3 is given without its conserved first and last residue.

j_call v_call cdr3_aa
TRBJ2-3 TRBV19 ASSVPSSGSGGYTQY
TRBJ2-2 TRBV28 ASSIWTGVSGELF
TRBJ2-1 TRBV18 ASSPLRTGDLYNEQF
TRBJ1-1 TRBV7-9 ASSLGGGGQAEAF
TRBJ2-3 TRBV6-1 ASSEAGRGDTQY
TRBJ2-1 TRBV5-1 ASSFGQFYNEQF
TRBJ1-2 TRBV19 ASSPGTDYGYT
TRBJ1-1 TRBV6-2/TRBV6-3 ASSYQKQGARHTEAF
TRBJ1-6 TRBV2 ASKGVAPNSPLH
TRBJ1-5 TRBV6-5 ASTLYQGLNQPQH
TRBJ1-2 TRBV19 ASSITASGYT
TRBJ1-1 TRBV5-1 ASSLEAQSNTEAF
TRBJ2-3 TRBV24-1 ATSDLRRGGDTQY
TRBJ1-3 TRBV3-1/TRBV3-2 ASSHVPLTGGSRNTIY
TRBJ1-3 TRBV28 ASSFGGALGNTIY
TRBJ2-3 TRBV7-3 ASSLTSSENTQY
TRBJ1-2 TRBV11-2 ASSLGRDGYT
TRBJ2-1 TRBV1 TSSEAAGGPLEQF
TRBJ2-7 TRBV28 ASRGFSRGRLDYEQY
TRBJ1-2 TRBV6-6 ASSSNRLPQYGYT
TRBJ2-1 TRBV20-1 SASLGSSYNEQF
TRBJ1-6 TRBV5-4 ASSSGQGRNSPLH
TRBJ1-5 TRBV9 ASSVGQGNNQPQH